The clone carrying this T cell receptor (beta chain) was recorded once. This CDR3 comprises 16 residues. Germline V gene lookup returns CDR1 MGHDK and CDR2 SYGVNS. The ends were cut back, 5 bases at V and 4 bases at J, with 17 bases in the middle. The data stem from a study of blood T cell repertoires in COVID-19. About the research overall: COVID-19 samples, acute and convalescent, were from the United States, Italy and Spain. Nucleic acid was either cDNA or gDNA, and it came from T cells, B-cell-depleted T cells, or PBMCs.

In the original analysis: Reference gene primer amplification in the assay estimated nucleated cell counts. Clones were read by immunoSEQ multiplex PCR, and TCRdb kept only the in-frame ones, dropping some. V and J calls and clone size are copied from that table; D and trimming were computed from the DNA. This sample has approximately 170,000 clones, with 86% found just once. This TCR was recovered from a woman older than 75 in a cohort sampled during active or convalescent COVID-19. The sequencing sample was made of peripheral blood. The chain carries TRBV25-1 and TRBJ1-4; a possible D gene is TRBD1 (6 bases). The CDR3 DNA is TGTGCCAGCAGTAGCTTCCTAGGGGGGGGTAATGAAAAACTGTTTTTT. Residues: CASSSFLGGGNEKLFF.